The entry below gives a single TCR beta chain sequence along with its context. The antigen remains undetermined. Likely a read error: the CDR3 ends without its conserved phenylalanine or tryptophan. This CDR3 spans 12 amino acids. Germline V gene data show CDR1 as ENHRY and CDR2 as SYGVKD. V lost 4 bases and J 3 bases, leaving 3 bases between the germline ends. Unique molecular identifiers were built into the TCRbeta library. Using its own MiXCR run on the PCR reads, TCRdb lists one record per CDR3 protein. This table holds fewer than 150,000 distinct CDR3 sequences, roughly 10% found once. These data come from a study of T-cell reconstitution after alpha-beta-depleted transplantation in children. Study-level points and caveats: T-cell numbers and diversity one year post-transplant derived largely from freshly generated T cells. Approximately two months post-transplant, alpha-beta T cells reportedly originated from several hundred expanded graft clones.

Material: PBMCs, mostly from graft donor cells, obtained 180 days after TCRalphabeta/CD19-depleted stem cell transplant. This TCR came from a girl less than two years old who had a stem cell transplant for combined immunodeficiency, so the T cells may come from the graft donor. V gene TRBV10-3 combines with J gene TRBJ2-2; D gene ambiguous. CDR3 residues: CAISGYTGELFL. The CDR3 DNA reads TGTGCCATCAGTGGGTACACCGGGGAGCTGTTTTTG.